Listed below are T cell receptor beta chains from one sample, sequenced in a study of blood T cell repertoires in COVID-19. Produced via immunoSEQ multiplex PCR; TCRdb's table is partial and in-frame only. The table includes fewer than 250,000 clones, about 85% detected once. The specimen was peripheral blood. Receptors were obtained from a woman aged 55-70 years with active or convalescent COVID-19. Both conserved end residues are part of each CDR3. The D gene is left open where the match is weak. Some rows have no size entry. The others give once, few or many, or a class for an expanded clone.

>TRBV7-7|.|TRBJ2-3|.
TGTGCTAGCAGCCTAAACCTAGTCCGTGGCCCGGGGGATACGCAGTATTTT
CASSLNLVRGPGDTQYF
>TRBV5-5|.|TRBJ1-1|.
TGTGCCAGCAGCTTGGACAGGTGGAGCACTGAAGCTTTCTTT
CASSLDRWSTEAFF
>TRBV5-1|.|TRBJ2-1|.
TGCGCCAGCAGCTACAGCGGCCCCGGGGAGAATGAGCAGTTCTTC
CASSYSGPGENEQFF
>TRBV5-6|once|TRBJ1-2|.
TGTGCCAGCAGCTTGGTATCCGGGTCCCTAAGCTATGGCTACACCTTC
CASSLVSGSLSYGYTF
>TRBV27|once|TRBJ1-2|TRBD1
TGTGCCAGCAGTCGCCAACACCGGGACAGGGACTATGGCTACACCTTC
CASSRQHRDRDYGYTF
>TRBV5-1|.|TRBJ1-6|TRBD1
TGCGCCAGCAGCTTGGCCTCACAGGGGGGTAATTCACCCCTCCACTTT
CASSLASQGGNSPLHF
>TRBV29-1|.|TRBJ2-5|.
TGCAGCGGGGGTAGGGCAGGGGAGACCCAGTACTTC
CSGGRAGETQYF
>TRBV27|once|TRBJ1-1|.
TGTGCCACACTCTCGACCCCCGGAGGCACTGAAGCTTTCTTT
CATLSTPGGTEAFF
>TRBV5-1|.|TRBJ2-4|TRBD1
TGCGCCAGCAGCCTATCCGGGACAGGGGGAAACATTCAGTACTTC
CASSLSGTGGNIQYF
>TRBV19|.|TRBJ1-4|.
TGTGCCAGTACCCGACAGTTTGCAACTAATGAAAAACTGTTTTTT
CASTRQFATNEKLFF
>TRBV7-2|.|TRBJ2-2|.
TGTGCCAGCAGCTTAACTAGCCCCACCGGGGAGCTGTTTTTT
CASSLTSPTGELFF
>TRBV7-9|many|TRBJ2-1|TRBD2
TGTGCCAGCAGCTTACAGGGACTAGCGGTTAGCTCCTACAATGAGCAGTTCTTC
CASSLQGLAVSSYNEQFF
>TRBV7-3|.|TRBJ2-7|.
TGTGCCAGCAGCTTAGTAATTGATAGCGAGCAGTACTTC
CASSLVIDSEQYF
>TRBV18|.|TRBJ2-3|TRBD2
TGTGCCAGCTCACGGACTAGCGGGAGCACAGATACGCAGTATTTT
CASSRTSGSTDTQYF
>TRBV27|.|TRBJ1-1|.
TGTGCCAGCAGTTCCAGGGAGGAGAACACTGAAGCTTTCTTT
CASSSREENTEAFF
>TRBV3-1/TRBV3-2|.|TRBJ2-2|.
TGTGCCAGCAGCCAAGGAGTACCAGCGGCGAACACCGGGGAGCTGTTTTTT
CASSQGVPAANTGELFF
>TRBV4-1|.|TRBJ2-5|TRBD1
TGCGCCAGCAGCCAGGATCGGACAGGGGAAGAGACCCAGTACTTC
CASSQDRTGEETQYF
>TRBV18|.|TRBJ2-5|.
TGTGCCAGCTCACCCGACAGTTACGTTGAGACCCAGTACTTC
CASSPDSYVETQYF
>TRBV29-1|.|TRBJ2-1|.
TGCAGCGTTGAGGCTAGCTCCTACAATGAGCAGTTCTTC
CSVEASSYNEQFF
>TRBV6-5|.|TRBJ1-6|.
TGTGCCAGCAGTTACACAGGGCAGGGGCATTCACCCCTCCACTTT
CASSYTGQGHSPLHF
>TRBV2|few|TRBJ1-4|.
TGTGCCAGCAGTGAAGTCCGGGACACCGTAGGAAAACTGTTTTTT
CASSEVRDTVGKLFF
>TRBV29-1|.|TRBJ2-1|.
TGCAGCGTTGAGAGGGACTACAATGAGCAGTTCTTC
CSVERDYNEQFF
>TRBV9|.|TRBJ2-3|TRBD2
TGTGCCAGCAGCGTAGAGGCGGGGGGGCCCGGGGATACGCAGTATTTT
CASSVEAGGPGDTQYF
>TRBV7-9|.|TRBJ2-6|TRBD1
TGTGCCAGCAGCCTACAGGGGGCTGGGGCCAACGTCCTGACTTTC
CASSLQGAGANVLTF
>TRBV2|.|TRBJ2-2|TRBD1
TGTGCCAGCAGTGGACAGGGCACCGGGGAGCTGTTTTTT
CASSGQGTGELFF
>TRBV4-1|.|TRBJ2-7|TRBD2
TGCGCCAGCAGCCAAGACGAGGTCAGACGGGAGGGGATTTTC
CASSQDEVRREGIF
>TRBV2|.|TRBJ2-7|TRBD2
TGTGCCAGCAGCAGAGGACTAGCGGGCGGTTCCTACGAGCAGTACTTC
CASSRGLAGGSYEQYF
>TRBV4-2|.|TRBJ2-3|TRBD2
TGTGCCAGCAGCCAAACTGGTGAAGGGTGGGGAGGGGATACGCAGTATTTT
CASSQTGEGWGGDTQYF
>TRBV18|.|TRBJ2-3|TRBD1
TGTGCCAGCTCACCACCGGTAGGGGGCGGGACAGATACGCAGTATTTT
CASSPPVGGGTDTQYF
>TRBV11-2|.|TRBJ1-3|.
TGTGCCAGCAGCTCCCTGGGACTCTCTGGAAACACCATATATTTT
CASSSLGLSGNTIYF
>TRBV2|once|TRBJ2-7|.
TGTGCCAGCAGGGGGGGGCCAGGTTACGAGCAGTACTTC
CASRGGPGYEQYF
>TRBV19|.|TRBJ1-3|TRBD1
TGTGCCAGTAGTATCCCGACAGGGTCTGGAAACACCATATATTTT
CASSIPTGSGNTIYF
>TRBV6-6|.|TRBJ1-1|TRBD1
TGTGCCAGCAGTTACTCGTGGACAGGGGGCACTGAAGCTTTCTTT
CASSYSWTGGTEAFF
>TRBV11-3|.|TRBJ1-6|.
TGTGCCAGCAACACAGGGAGCTCCTATAATTCACCCCTCCACTTT
CASNTGSSYNSPLHF
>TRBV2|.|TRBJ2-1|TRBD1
TGTGCCAGCAGTGAGCCGGGACAGGGTGTTAGTTCCTACAATGAGCAGTTCTTC
CASSEPGQGVSSYNEQFF
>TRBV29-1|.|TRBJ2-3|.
TGCAGCGTTGAAGGAACTAGCACAGATACGCAGTATTTT
CSVEGTSTDTQYF
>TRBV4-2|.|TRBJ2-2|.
TGTGCCAGCAGGGGTGGCTCGGGACTCAAATCCGGGGAGCTGTTTTTT
CASRGGSGLKSGELFF
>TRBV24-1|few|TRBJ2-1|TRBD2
TGTGCCACCAGTGATCTTGGGACTAGCGGTTACAATGAGCAGTTCTTC
CATSDLGTSGYNEQFF
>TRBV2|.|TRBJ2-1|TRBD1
TGTGCCAAAACAGGGGGCTCCTACAATGAGCAGTTCTTC
CAKTGGSYNEQFF
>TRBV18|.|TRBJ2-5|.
TGTGCCAGCTCACTAGAAACAGGGAATCAAGAGACCCAGTACTTC
CASSLETGNQETQYF